This T cell receptor (beta chain) was sequenced for a study of shared clonotypes between healthy human individuals. Whole-study context: Each donor's CD8 memory used one plate, CD8 naive two, each CD4 subset three. General observations from the study: With a few donors compared, about 5% of naive CD4 clonotypes were shared. The study generally estimated greater richness for naive than memory subsets.

This was a deep-level run. TCRdb keeps only in-frame clones here, not all; method: immunoSEQ multiplex PCR. The sample includes some 2,000,000 clones, 90% to 95% seen only once; the top ten take 0.13%. Concerning this clone itself: Its antigen remains unidentified.

The CDR3 extends over 16 amino acids. Germline V gene data show CDR1 as LGHNA and CDR2 as YNFKEQ. V was pared by 0 bases and J by 1 base, with 10 bases between. Source material: naive CD4+ T cells sorted from blood. Indicated subset: CD45RA+ positively selected. The J gene is TRBJ1-5, the V gene TRBV4-2; D unresolved. The source is a man aged 18 to 29 in good health. The CDR3 loop reads CASSQDVRSSNQPQHF. In DNA form, the CDR3 reads TGTGCCAGCAGCCAAGATGTCCGTTCCAGCAATCAGCCCCAGCATTTT.